This T cell receptor (beta chain) was profiled in a study of prognosis after radiotherapy for stage I lung cancer. Whole-study results and caveats: In the expanded TCR clones, tumor specificity was not determined.

CDR3 length: 13 amino acids. V lost 5 bases, J lost 1 base, and 9 bases lay in between. The germline CDR1 and CDR2 sequences are SGHVS and FNYEAQ. Genomic DNA was subjected to two-round multiplex PCR for amplification of TCR beta CDR3. It was primers specific to each TRBV and TRBJ gene that first-round PCR used. In TCRdb, the multiplex PCR reads were re-called with MiXCR into one record per CDR3 protein. The sample shows 25,000 to 35,000 distinct CDR3 sequences, under 60% of them seen only once. Ten or more counts support this clonotype. The antigen is not known. The chain carries TRBV7-6 and TRBJ2-7; perhaps TRBD1 as D (5 bases). The receptor's source is a donor over 45 with non-small cell lung cancer. The starting material was PBMCs, obtained before or after stereotactic body radiation therapy (not recorded which). CDR3 amino acids: CASSPRTSYEQYF. CDR3 sequence (DNA): TGTGCCAGCAGCCCCCGGACATCCTACGAGCAGTACTTC.